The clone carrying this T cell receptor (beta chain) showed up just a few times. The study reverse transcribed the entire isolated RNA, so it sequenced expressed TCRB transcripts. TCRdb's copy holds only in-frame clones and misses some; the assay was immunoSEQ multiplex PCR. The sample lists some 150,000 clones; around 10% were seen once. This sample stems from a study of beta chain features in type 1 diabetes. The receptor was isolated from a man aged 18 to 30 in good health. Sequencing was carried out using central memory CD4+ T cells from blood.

The CDR3 DNA is TGCAGCGTTGCGCCCTCCGGGACAGGGGGCACTGAAGCTTTCTTT. Translating gives CSVAPSGTGGTEAFF. V is TRBV29-1 and J is TRBJ1-1; TRBD1 matches at 11 bases. V trimming: 4 bases; J trimming: 4 bases; junction bases outside the gene matches: 8. Germline V gene data show CDR1 as SQVTM and CDR2 as ANQGSEA. This CDR3 has 15 amino acids.